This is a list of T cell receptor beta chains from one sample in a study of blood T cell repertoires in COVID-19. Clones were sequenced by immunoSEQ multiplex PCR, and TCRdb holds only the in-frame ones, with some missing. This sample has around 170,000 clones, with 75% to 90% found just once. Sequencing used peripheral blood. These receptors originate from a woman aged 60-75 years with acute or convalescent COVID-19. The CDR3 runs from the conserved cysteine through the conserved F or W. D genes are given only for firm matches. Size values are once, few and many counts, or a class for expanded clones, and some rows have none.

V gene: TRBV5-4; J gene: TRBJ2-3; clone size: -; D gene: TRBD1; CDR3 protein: CASSLGQGWTDTQYF; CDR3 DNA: TGTGCCAGCAGCTTGGGACAGGGGTGGACAGATACGCAGTATTTT
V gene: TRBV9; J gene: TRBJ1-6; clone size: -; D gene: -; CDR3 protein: CASSVKENSPLHF; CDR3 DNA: TGTGCCAGCAGCGTCAAGGAGAATTCACCCCTCCACTTT
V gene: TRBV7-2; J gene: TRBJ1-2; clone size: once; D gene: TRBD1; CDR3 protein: CASSTQWTGKNGYTF; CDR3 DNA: TGTGCCAGCAGCACGCAATGGACAGGGAAGAATGGCTACACCTTC
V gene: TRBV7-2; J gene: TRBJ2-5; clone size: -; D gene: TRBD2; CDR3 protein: CASSLGGLAKETQYF; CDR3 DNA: TGTGCCAGCAGCTTAGGAGGACTAGCGAAAGAGACCCAGTACTTC
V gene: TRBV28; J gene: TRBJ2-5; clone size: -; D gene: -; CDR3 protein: CASIRGLLETQYF; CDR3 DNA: TGTGCCAGCATAAGGGGTCTATTAGAGACCCAGTACTTC
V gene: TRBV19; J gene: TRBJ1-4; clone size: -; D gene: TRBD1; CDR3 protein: CASSIYGTGVREKLFF; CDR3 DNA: TGTGCCAGTAGTATATACGGGACAGGGGTGAGGGAAAAACTGTTTTTT
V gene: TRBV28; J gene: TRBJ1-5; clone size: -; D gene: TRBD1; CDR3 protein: CASSSTGGNQPQHF; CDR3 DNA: TGTGCCAGCAGTTCCACAGGGGGCAATCAGCCCCAGCATTTT
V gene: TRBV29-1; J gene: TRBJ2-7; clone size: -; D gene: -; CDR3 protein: CSVEIYGLSMEYEQYF; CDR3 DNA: TGCAGCGTTGAAATTTACGGACTCTCTATGGAATACGAGCAGTACTTC
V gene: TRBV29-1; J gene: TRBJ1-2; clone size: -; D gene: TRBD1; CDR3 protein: CSAGGDRGLYGYTF; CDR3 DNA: TGCAGCGCCGGAGGGGACAGGGGGCTCTATGGCTACACCTTC
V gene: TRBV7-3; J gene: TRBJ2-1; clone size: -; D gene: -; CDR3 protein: CASSQGRGIYNEQFF; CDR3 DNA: TGTGCCAGCAGCCAAGGGCGGGGAATCTACAATGAGCAGTTCTTC
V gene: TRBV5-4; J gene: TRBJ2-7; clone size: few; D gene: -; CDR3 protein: CASSPGQEQYF; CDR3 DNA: TGTGCCAGCAGCCCCGGACAGGAGCAGTACTTC
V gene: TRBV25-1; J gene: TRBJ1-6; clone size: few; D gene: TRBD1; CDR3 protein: CASVPGQYNSPLHF; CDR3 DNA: TGTGCCAGCGTTCCGGGACAGTATAATTCACCCCTCCACTTT
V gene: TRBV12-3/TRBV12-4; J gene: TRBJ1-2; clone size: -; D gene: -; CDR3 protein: CASSLGPNGGYTF; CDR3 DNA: TGTGCCAGCAGTTTGGGGCCGAATGGCGGCTACACCTTC
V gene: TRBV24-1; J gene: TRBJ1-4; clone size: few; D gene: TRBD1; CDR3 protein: CATSVRDSYNEKLFF; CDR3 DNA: TGTGCCACCAGTGTCCGGGACAGCTATAATGAAAAACTGTTTTTT
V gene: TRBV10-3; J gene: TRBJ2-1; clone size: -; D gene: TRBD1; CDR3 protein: CAISAGTGGENEQFF; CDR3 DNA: TGTGCCATCAGTGCCGGGACAGGGGGGGAGAATGAGCAGTTCTTC
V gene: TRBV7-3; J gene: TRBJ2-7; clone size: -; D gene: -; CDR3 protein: CASSRLRPPSYEQYF; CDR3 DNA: TGTGCCAGCAGCCGTTTGAGGCCCCCCTCCTACGAGCAGTACTTC
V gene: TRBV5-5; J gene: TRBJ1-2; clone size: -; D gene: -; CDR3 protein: CASSYRDYGYTF; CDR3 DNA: TGTGCCAGCAGCTACAGGGACTATGGCTACACCTTC
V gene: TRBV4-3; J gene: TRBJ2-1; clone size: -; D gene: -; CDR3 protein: CASSLDRFSYNEQFF; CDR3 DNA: TGCGCCAGCAGCCTAGACAGGTTCTCCTACAATGAGCAGTTCTTC
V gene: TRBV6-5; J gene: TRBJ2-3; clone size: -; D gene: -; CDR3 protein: CASRAGPDTQYF; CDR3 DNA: TGTGCCAGCAGGGCAGGGCCAGATACGCAGTATTTT
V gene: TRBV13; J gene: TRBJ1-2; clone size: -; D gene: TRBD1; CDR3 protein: CASSLGGGQRLNYGYTF; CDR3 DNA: TGTGCCAGCAGCTTAGGCGGGGGACAGCGCCTAAACTATGGCTACACCTTC
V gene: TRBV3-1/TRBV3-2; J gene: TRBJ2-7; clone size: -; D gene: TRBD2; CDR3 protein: CASSLGLAGYEQYF; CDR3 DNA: TGTGCCAGCAGCCTAGGACTAGCGGGGTACGAGCAGTACTTC
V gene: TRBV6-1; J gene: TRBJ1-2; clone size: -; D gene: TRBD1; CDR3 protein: CASSERQGVSYGYTF; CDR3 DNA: TGTGCCAGCAGTGAGCGACAGGGGGTGAGCTATGGCTACACCTTC
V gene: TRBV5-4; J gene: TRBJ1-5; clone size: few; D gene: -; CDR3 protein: CASSSETGQPQHF; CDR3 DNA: TGTGCCAGCAGCTCCGAGACAGGTCAGCCCCAGCATTTT
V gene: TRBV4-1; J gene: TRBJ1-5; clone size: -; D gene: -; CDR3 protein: CASSQAQQPNQPQHF; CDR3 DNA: TGCGCCAGCAGCCAAGCCCAACAGCCTAATCAGCCCCAGCATTTT
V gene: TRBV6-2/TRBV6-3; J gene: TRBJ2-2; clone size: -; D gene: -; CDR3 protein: CASSRGNTGELFF; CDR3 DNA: TGTGCCAGCAGCAGGGGGAACACCGGGGAGCTGTTTTTT
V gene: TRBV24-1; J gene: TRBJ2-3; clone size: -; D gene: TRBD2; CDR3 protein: CATSDPSGLSTDTQYF; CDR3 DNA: TGTGCCACCAGTGATCCTAGCGGACTTAGCACAGATACGCAGTATTTT
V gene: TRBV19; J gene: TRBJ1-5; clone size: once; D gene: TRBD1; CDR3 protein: CASSSHGTATDQPQHF; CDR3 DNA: TGTGCCAGTAGTTCCCACGGGACAGCGACGGATCAGCCCCAGCATTTT
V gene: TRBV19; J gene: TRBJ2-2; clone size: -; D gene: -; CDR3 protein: CASSISLAGELFF; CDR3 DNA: TGTGCCAGTAGTATCAGTCTGGCCGGGGAGCTGTTTTTT
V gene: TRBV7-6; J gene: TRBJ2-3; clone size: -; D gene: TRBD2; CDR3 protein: CASTRGGLGTDTQYF; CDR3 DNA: TGTGCCAGCACCCGGGGGGGACTGGGAACAGATACGCAGTATTTT
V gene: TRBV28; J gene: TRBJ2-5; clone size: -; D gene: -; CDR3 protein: CASSSTVFGAETQYF; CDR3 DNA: TGTGCCAGCAGTTCGACGGTATTCGGAGCGGAGACCCAGTACTTC
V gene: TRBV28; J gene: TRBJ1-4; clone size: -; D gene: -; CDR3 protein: CASSAFREVNEKLFF; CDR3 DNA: TGTGCCAGCAGTGCGTTCAGGGAGGTTAATGAAAAACTGTTTTTT
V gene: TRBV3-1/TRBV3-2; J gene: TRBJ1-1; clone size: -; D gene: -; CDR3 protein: CASSQTRGIYTEAFF; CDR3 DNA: TGTGCCAGCAGCCAGACCCGGGGGATCTACACTGAAGCTTTCTTT
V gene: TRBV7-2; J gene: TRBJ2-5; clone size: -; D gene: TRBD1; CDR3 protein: CASSLLGQGQETQYF; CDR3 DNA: TGTGCCAGCAGCCTACTGGGACAGGGGCAAGAGACCCAGTACTTC
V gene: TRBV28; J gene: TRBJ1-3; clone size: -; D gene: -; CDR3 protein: CASKGTLRGRVDTIYF; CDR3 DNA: TGTGCCAGCAAGGGTACATTAAGGGGAAGGGTTGACACCATATATTTT
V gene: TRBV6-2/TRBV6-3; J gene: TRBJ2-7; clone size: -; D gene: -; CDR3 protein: CASSYLGEGYEQYF; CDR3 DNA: TGTGCCAGCAGTTACCTCGGTGAGGGCTACGAGCAGTACTTC
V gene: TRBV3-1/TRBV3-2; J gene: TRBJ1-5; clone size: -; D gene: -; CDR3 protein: CASSQAGSSNQPQHF; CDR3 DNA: TGTGCCAGCAGCCAAGCGGGGAGTAGCAATCAGCCCCAGCATTTT
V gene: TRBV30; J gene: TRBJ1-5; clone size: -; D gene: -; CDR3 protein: CAWSLTGDNQPQHF; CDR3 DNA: TGTGCCTGGAGTTTGACAGGAGACAATCAGCCCCAGCATTTT
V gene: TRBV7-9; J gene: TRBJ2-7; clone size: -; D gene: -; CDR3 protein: CASSLLTPSQTYEQYF; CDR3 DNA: TGTGCCAGCAGCTTATTGACCCCTAGTCAAACCTACGAGCAGTACTTC
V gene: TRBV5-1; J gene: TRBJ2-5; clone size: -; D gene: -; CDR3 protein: CASSQWNPPAGFRETQYF; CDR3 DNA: TGCGCCAGCAGCCAATGGAACCCCCCAGCGGGCTTCCGAGAGACCCAGTACTTC
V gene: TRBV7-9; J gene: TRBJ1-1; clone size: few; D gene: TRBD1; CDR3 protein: CASNTGGQTEAFF; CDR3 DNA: TGTGCCAGCAACACAGGGGGGCAGACTGAAGCTTTCTTT
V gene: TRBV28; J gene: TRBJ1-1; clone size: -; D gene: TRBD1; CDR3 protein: CASRKTGANTEAFF; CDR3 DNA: TGTGCCAGCAGAAAGACAGGGGCGAACACTGAAGCTTTCTTT
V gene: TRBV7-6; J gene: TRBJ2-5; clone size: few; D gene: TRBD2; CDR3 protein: CASSRSGGKSQETQYF; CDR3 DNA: TGTGCCAGCAGCCGTAGCGGGGGGAAATCTCAAGAGACCCAGTACTTC
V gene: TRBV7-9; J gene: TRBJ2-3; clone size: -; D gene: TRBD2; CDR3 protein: CASSLGQRGKRADTQYF; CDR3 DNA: TGTGCCAGCAGCTTAGGGCAGCGGGGGAAACGGGCAGATACGCAGTATTTT
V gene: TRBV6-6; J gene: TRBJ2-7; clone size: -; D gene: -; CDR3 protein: CASSSTGKSSYEQYF; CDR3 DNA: TGTGCCAGCAGTTCCACGGGGAAGTCTTCCTACGAGCAGTACTTC
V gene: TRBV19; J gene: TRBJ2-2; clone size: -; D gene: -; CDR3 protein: CASSMSLNTGELFF; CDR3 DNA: TGTGCCAGTAGTATGAGTCTTAACACCGGGGAGCTGTTTTTT
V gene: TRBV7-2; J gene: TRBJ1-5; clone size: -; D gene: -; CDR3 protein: CASSLGGLGNQPQHF; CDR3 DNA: TGTGCCAGCAGCTTAGGGGGACTGGGCAATCAGCCCCAGCATTTT
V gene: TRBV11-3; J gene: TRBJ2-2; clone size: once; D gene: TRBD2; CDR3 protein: CASSARLARNTGELFF; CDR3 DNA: TGTGCCAGCAGCGCCCGACTAGCGAGGAACACCGGGGAGCTGTTTTTT
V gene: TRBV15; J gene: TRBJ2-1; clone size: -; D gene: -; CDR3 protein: CATSRGTQGGEQFF; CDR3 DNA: TGTGCCACCAGCAGAGGGACGCAAGGGGGTGAGCAGTTCTTC
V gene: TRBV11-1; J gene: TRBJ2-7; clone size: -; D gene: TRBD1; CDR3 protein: CASSPGQGASSYEQYF; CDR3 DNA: TGTGCCAGCAGCCCTGGACAGGGGGCAAGCTCCTACGAGCAGTACTTC
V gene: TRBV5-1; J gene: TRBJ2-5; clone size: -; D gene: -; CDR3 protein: CASSRGRHGGTQETQYF; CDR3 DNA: TGCGCCAGCAGCAGGGGCCGGCACGGGGGAACCCAAGAGACCCAGTACTTC
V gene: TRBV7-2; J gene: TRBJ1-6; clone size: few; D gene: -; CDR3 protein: CASSLDRNSPLHF; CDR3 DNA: TGTGCCAGCAGCCTGGACAGAAATTCACCCCTCCACTTT